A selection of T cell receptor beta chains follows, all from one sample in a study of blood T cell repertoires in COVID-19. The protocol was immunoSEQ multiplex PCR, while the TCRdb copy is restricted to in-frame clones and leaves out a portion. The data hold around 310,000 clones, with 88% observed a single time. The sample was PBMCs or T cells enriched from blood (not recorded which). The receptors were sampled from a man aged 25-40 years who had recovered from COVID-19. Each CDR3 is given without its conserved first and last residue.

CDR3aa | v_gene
ATSTDPGQPYEQY | TRBV15
ASRMGIAVTGIRETQY | TRBV11-2
ASSSTREAAGYGYT | TRBV28
ASSTQGLSNQPQH | TRBV19
ASSEVVKGGRGRYEQY | TRBV21-1
ATSGRAGETQY | TRBV15
ASSSGTTGQPQH | TRBV5-1
ASSPDTFLEKLF | TRBV3-1/TRBV3-2
ASSPGAEVGTGELF | TRBV18
SVDPGTGGYEQY | TRBV29-1
ATNTGTGVLNEQF | TRBV24-1
ASSLAAGLRNTEAF | TRBV7-8
ASSSLNEQF | TRBV7-9
ASSQTGKIQH | TRBV3-1/TRBV3-2
SGSQGTNTEAF | TRBV29-1
SASLDTSSGNTIY | TRBV20-1
ATATGGNTEAF | TRBV10-1
ASSQGPAGETQY | TRBV3-1/TRBV3-2
ASFSVPGGAF | TRBV28
ASSPLGGKAPYEQY | TRBV3-1/TRBV3-2
ASRRDRVSYEQY | TRBV19
ASSLDRGGTNQPQH | TRBV7-9
AISSRDRGNTGELF | TRBV10-3
ASSLIRGNSPLH | TRBV5-8
ASSQDYGRVATNYGYT | TRBV14
ASGRTDLNSPLH | TRBV2
ASSYGQTNTEAF | TRBV5-1
ASSSGTNTGELF | TRBV28
ASSPGTGKETQY | TRBV2
ASSLVAVEETQY | TRBV5-1
ASSPTTDYEQY | TRBV18
ASSLEASNYGYT | TRBV5-6
ATSDSRQVANTGELF | TRBV24-1
ARSLARTFQETQY | TRBV7-5
ASSLGQGAGETQY | TRBV5-1
ASSLQGSYEQY | TRBV11-1
ASAAAGGTGNTIY | TRBV7-9
ASSPPGSLPYGYT | TRBV18
ASSPNSLAVPYNEQF | TRBV3-1/TRBV3-2
ASSLAGKLPDTQY | TRBV5-1
ATSGSDTYNEQF | TRBV15
ASSQDGPPGYGYT | TRBV4-2
ASSLTRGQGEQPQH | TRBV28
ASSSVSGGGETQY | TRBV27
ASREGGSNTEAF | TRBV10-1
ASSPTVQLATNEKLF | TRBV18
ASSYFFPTGDGYT | TRBV6-5
ASSYLEPVAPYEQY | TRBV28
ASTLRTGLNTEAF | TRBV6-5
ASSSRGGNYGYT | TRBV7-9
ASMGATNYGYT | TRBV2
ASSREAWAKNIQY | TRBV11-2